One sample yielded the 18 T cell receptor beta chains listed below, sequenced in a study of blood T cell repertoires in COVID-19. Profiling relied on immunoSEQ multiplex PCR, and the TCRdb table lists in-frame clones only, not all of them. The data show about 220,000 clones, 88% seen once. The sample was PBMCs or T cells enriched from blood (not recorded which). These receptors came from a woman aged 25 to 39 who had recovered from COVID-19.

The J gene is TRBJ1-2, the V gene TRBV9, with TRBD1 as a possible D gene (5 bases). V lost 0 bases and J lost 2, with 11 bases in between. There are 15 residues in the CDR3. In germline, CDR1 is SGDLS, CDR2 YYNGEE. Written as DNA, the CDR3 is TGTGCCAGCAGCGTAGCATATGGGGGGAACTATGGCTACACCTTC. Protein: CASSVAYGGNYGYTF.

The gene calls are TRBV7-3 and TRBJ1-6; D not resolved. Germline CDR1 reads SGHTA; CDR2 reads FQGTGA. The V gene lost 1 base and the J gene lost 3 bases, with 7 bases spanning the gap. This CDR3 comprises 15 residues. DNA of the CDR3: TGTGCCAGCAGCTTAATGCCAGACTATAATTCACCCCTCCACTTT. This translates into CASSLMPDYNSPLHF.

The chain uses TRBV5-1 and TRBJ2-7, with 10 bases fitting TRBD1. The V gene's germline CDR1 is SGHRS and CDR2 YFSETQ. The CDR3 length is 15 residues. V dropped 4 bases and J dropped 5; count of bases not matched to a gene: 9. In DNA form, the CDR3 reads TGCGCCAGCAGCCTAGACCCGGGACAGGGGAACGAGCAGTACTTC. Translation gives CASSLDPGQGNEQYF.

The chain carries TRBV5-1 and TRBJ1-1; D is perhaps TRBD1 (6 bases). Germline values: CDR1 SGHRS, CDR2 YFSETQ. With 4 bases removed from V and 0 bases from J, the gap between germline ends came to 10 bases. The CDR3 sequence is 14 residues long. The CDR3 is CASSGDTLNTEAFF. CDR3 DNA sequence: TGCGCCAGCAGCGGGGACACCTTGAACACTGAAGCTTTCTTT.

The chain carries TRBV6-5 and TRBJ1-3; D may be TRBD1 (6 bases). This CDR3 comprises 15 residues. Deletions cut 9 bases from V and 2 bases from J, with 17 bases between. Germline CDR1 MNHEY, CDR2 SVGAGI. The CDR3 sequence: CASMGEWGPGNTIYF. The CDR3 DNA is TGTGCCAGTATGGGGGAATGGGGGCCTGGAAACACCATATATTTT.

The DNA for the CDR3 is TGTGCCAGCAGCTACGGTGGACAGGGTTCCTACGAGCAGTACTTC. This sequence encodes CASSYGGQGSYEQYF. This sequence joins TRBV7-9 and TRBJ2-7; 8 bases map to TRBD1. The trim removed 4 bases at V and 1 base at J, leaving 6 bases unmatched. Germline CDR1 reads SEHNR; CDR2 reads FQNEAQ (reference sequence). CDR3 length equals 15 residues.

The rearrangement links TRBV29-1 to TRBJ1-2, with TRBD1 identical over 9 bases. With V trimmed by 6 bases and J by 8 bases, 4 bases remained unmatched. The CDR3 has 11 residues. Germline V CDR1 and CDR2: SQVTM, ANQGSEA. The DNA of the CDR3 is TGCAGCGTGGACAGGGGCGGCGGCTACACCTTC. Translated: CSVDRGGGYTF.

The rearrangement joins TRBV4-1 to TRBJ1-1; possible D gene TRBD1, 6 bases. Germline V lookup: CDR1 MGHRA, CDR2 YSYEKL. V was trimmed by 4 bases and J by 4 bases, leaving 7 bases between them. This CDR3 region has 12 residues. CDR3: CASSRGGTEAFF. DNA for the CDR3: TGCGCCAGCAGCCGAGGGGGCACTGAAGCTTTCTTT.

Concerning this clone itself: Different DNA sequences within this sample yield the same CDR3. The rearrangement joins TRBV6-2 or TRBV6-3 to TRBJ1-2, with 7 bases fitting TRBD1. Trimming took 5 bases from V and 4 from J; bases not matched to a gene: 4. CDR1 and CDR2 (germline): MNHEY, SVGEGT. This CDR3 has 13 amino acids. The CDR3: CASSRDRAYGYTF. CDR3 in DNA: TGTGCCAGCAGTCGTGACAGGGCCTATGGCTACACCTTC.

The rearrangement joins TRBV6-2 or TRBV6-3 to TRBJ1-5; D call uncertain. V was cut by 5 bases and J by 3 bases, with 8 bases left in between. The CDR3 spans 13 residues. Germline V gene sequence: CDR1 MNHEY, CDR2 SVGEGT. The CDR3 DNA is TGTGCCAGCAGTCTGAACATCAATCAGCCCCAGCATTTT. Translating gives CASSLNINQPQHF.

The V and J genes are TRBV5-1 and TRBJ1-5; 8 bases align to TRBD1. The CDR3 runs to 15 residues. V was pared by 0 bases and J by 5 bases, with 4 bases of the junction left unmatched. Germline-derived CDR1 and CDR2 are SGHRS and YFSETQ. CDR3 amino acids: CASSLGQGADQPQHF. For the CDR3, the DNA is TGCGCCAGCAGCTTGGGGCAGGGGGCAGATCAGCCCCAGCATTTT.

The J gene is TRBJ2-6, the V gene TRBV7-8; no firm D call. The ends were cut back, 6 bases at V and 1 base at J, with 13 bases in the middle. Germline CDR1 is SGHVS and CDR2 is FQNEAQ. The CDR3 contains 16 residues. This chain's CDR3 is CASSSQVSSGANVLTF. CDR3 nucleotides: TGTGCCAGCAGTTCTCAGGTGTCATCTGGGGCCAACGTCCTGACTTTC.

DNA of the CDR3: TGTGCCAGCAGGTTGACAGATTCCTACGAGCAGTACTTC. Residues: CASRLTDSYEQYF. The chain joins TRBV12-3 or TRBV12-4 to TRBJ2-7, with D possibly TRBD1 on 5 matching bases. The ends were cut back, 6 bases at V and 1 base at J, with 10 bases in the middle. The CDR3 contains 13 residues.

This chain connects TRBV7-9 to TRBJ1-1; D might be TRBD1 (6 bases). Germline assignment: CDR1 SEHNR and CDR2 FQNEAQ (reference sequence). The CDR3 has 14 amino acids. The V gene lost 6 bases and the J gene lost 11 bases, with 22 bases spanning the gap. The CDR3 reads CASSQVGQPGWAFF. The CDR3 region has the DNA TGTGCCAGCAGTCAAGTAGGACAGCCCGGGTGGGCTTTCTTT.

Details on this clone: The sample holds other DNA sequences that translate to the same CDR3. This chain links TRBV5-1 with TRBJ1-1; 7 nucleotides match TRBD1. CDR1 and CDR2 from the germline V gene are SGHRS and YFSETQ. The CDR3 consists of 13 residues. Trimming removed 4 bases from V and 2 bases from J; junction bases left unmatched: 2. The CDR3: CASSQGGNTEAFF. Here the CDR3 DNA reads TGCGCCAGCAGCCAGGGGGGAAACACTGAAGCTTTCTTT. Complete variable domain (other parts from reference TRBV5-1 and TRBJ1-1): KAGVTQTPRYLIKTRGQQVTLSCSPISGHRSVSWYQQTPGQGLQFLFEYFSETQRNKGNFPGRFSGRQFSNSRSEMNVSTLELGDSALYLCASSQGGNTEAFFGQGTRLTVV.

V usage is TRBV5-1 and J usage is TRBJ1-4; D gene uncertain. The germline CDR1 and CDR2 sequences are SGHRS and YFSETQ. CDR3 length equals 16 residues. V was clipped by 4 bases and J by 0 bases, with 13 bases between them. In DNA, the CDR3 is TGCGCCAGCAGCCCCCTGAGGGATGCAACTAATGAAAAACTGTTTTTT. This gives the protein CASSPLRDATNEKLFF.

Details on this clone: The same CDR3 arises from other DNA sequences in this sample as well. The chain couples TRBV5-1 to TRBJ2-2, with D uncertain. This CDR3 region has 14 residues. Germline assignment: CDR1 SGHRS and CDR2 YFSETQ. V lost 0 bases to trimming and J lost 5 bases, with 8 bases between them. As DNA, the CDR3 is TGCGCCAGCAGCTTGGCCAGAGGAACCGGGGAGCTGTTTTTT. This gives the protein CASSLARGTGELFF.

The CDR3 coding sequence is TGTGCCAGTGCAGGACAGGGGCCTTCTTACAATGAGCAGTTCTTC. Encoded protein: CASAGQGPSYNEQFF. This rearrangement joins TRBV19 to TRBJ2-1; 9 bases match TRBD1. V trimming: 8 bases; J trimming: 4 bases; junction bases outside the gene matches: 9. The CDR3 runs to 15 residues. The V gene's germline CDR1 is LNHDA and CDR2 SQIVND (reference sequence).